The 14 T cell receptor beta chains listed next were all sequenced from one sample in a study of shared clonotypes between healthy human individuals. Profiled with immunoSEQ multiplex PCR; TCRdb holds only in-frame clones, not every one. The table includes approximately 2.5 million clones, approximately 93% detected once. The specimen sequenced was naive CD4+ T cells from PBMCs. Subset defined: CD45RA+ positively selected. These receptors originate from a young man in good health. Some clones in this sample may be carry-over from other donors' samples.

The genes are TRBV11-2 and TRBJ2-2; TRBD2 matches 9 bases. Germline trimming cut 5 bases from V and 6 bases from J; bases unmatched to any gene: 10. CDR3 length: 16 amino acids. In germline, CDR1 is SGHAT, CDR2 FQNNGV. In DNA form, the CDR3 reads TGTGCCAGCAGCGGTCGGGTAGCGGGAGTATCCGGGGAGCTGTTTTTT. Protein: CASSGRVAGVSGELFF.

As to this clone: Other DNA sequences in this specimen translate into the identical CDR3. This chain joins TRBV18 and TRBJ2-1; D remains unclear. Germline V CDR1 and CDR2: KGHSH, LQKENI. This CDR3 comprises 13 residues. V lost 3 bases and J 4 bases, leaving 7 bases between the germline ends. CDR3 region: CASSPSAYNEQFF. In DNA form, the CDR3 reads TGTGCCAGCTCACCCTCTGCGTACAATGAGCAGTTCTTC.

In the case of this clone: At one end, the junction sequence differs from germline, possibly due to a read error. The chain recombines TRBV2 with TRBJ1-5, with 9 bases matching TRBD1. CDR3 size: 13 residues. CDR1 and CDR2 from the germline V gene are SNHLY and FYNNEI. For the CDR3, the DNA is TGTGCCGGCAGACAGGGGGTCCGACAGCCCCAGCATTTT. Its translation is CAGRQGVRQPQHF.

V is TRBV4-1 and J is TRBJ1-1; TRBD1 aligns across 9 bases. Germline V lookup: CDR1 MGHRA, CDR2 YSYEKL. V lost 3 bases to trimming and J lost 0 bases; unmatched junction nucleotides: 5. The CDR3 covers 16 residues. CDR3 DNA: TGCGCCAGCAGCCACCAAACAGGGGGCATGAACACTGAAGCTTTCTTT. Translation gives CASSHQTGGMNTEAFF.

The rearrangement uses TRBV27 and TRBJ1-5; D unclear. V lost 2 bases to trimming and J lost 2 bases, with 10 bases between them. The germline V gene has CDR1 MNHEY and CDR2 SMNVEV (reference sequence). The CDR3 has 15 amino acids. CDR3 nucleotide sequence: TGTGCCAGCAGTTTAGAATGGAGGCGCAATCAGCCCCAGCATTTT. Amino acid sequence: CASSLEWRRNQPQHF.

This clone has just one count. This chain uses TRBV2 with TRBJ1-1, with 9 positions matching TRBD1. The J segment lost 8 bases and the V segment lost 5 bases, leaving 6 bases of the junction unmatched. The germline CDR1 and CDR2 sequences are SNHLY and FYNNEI. The CDR3 contains 13 residues. CDR3 region: CASSTLTGGEAFF. The CDR3 coding sequence is TGTGCCAGCAGTACTCTGACAGGGGGAGAAGCTTTCTTT.

This chain connects TRBV7-2 to TRBJ2-1, with D possibly matching TRBD2 (5 bases). CDR3 length: 15 residues. Trimming pared 3 bases from V and 3 bases from J, leaving 12 bases between. Germline-derived CDR1 and CDR2 are SGHTA and FQGNSA. The CDR3 DNA follows: TGTGCCAGCAGCTTCAGCGGCCCCATCTACAATGAGCAGTTCTTC. Translated, it gives CASSFSGPIYNEQFF.

The chain links TRBV30 to TRBJ2-3; 11 nucleotides line up with TRBD2. CDR1 is GTSNPN, CDR2 SVGIG, per germline (reference sequence). J was trimmed by 2 bases and V by 2 bases; bases with no gene match: 9. The CDR3 has 17 amino acids. The CDR3 DNA reads as TGTGCCTGGAGTCGCCCCCCGACTAGCGGGACCACAGATACGCAGTATTTT. This encodes CAWSRPPTSGTTDTQYF.

The rearrangement joins TRBV29-1 to TRBJ2-3; TRBD2 matches at 13 bases. The V gene's germline CDR1 is SQVTM and CDR2 ANQGSEA. The V segment lost 5 bases and the J segment 2 bases; nucleotides outside the gene matches: 4. CDR3 length equals 15 residues. CDR3 in amino acids: CSVLGLAGVTDTQYF. The CDR3 DNA sequence: TGCAGCGTTCTCGGACTAGCGGGAGTCACAGATACGCAGTATTTT.

In the case of this clone: The identical CDR3 is also encoded by other nucleotide sequences in the sample. The chain recombines TRBV5-1 with TRBJ2-7; D call uncertain. The CDR3 runs to 12 residues. Germline V gives CDR1 SGHRS, CDR2 YFSETQ. Trimming shortened V by 3 bases and J by 0 bases, and 4 bases separated the two germline ends. The CDR3 sequence: CASSSSSYEQYF. The CDR3 DNA reads as TGCGCCAGCAGCTCGAGCTCCTACGAGCAGTACTTC.

The rearrangement joins TRBV7-9 to TRBJ2-2; 9 bases align to TRBD1. The CDR3 has 16 amino acids. Germline CDR1 reads SEHNR; CDR2 reads FQNEAQ (reference sequence). V was clipped by 4 bases and J by 3 bases; unmatched bases: 6. The CDR3 is CASSSTGGHYTGELFF. In nucleotides, the CDR3 is TGTGCCAGCAGCTCTACAGGGGGCCACTACACCGGGGAGCTGTTTTTT.

The J gene is TRBJ1-2, the V gene TRBV30; 9 bases align to TRBD1. V shed 5 bases and J 8 bases; nucleotides not matched to a gene: 12. CDR1 is GTSNPN, CDR2 SVGIG, per germline (reference sequence). The CDR3 has 14 amino acids. Written as DNA, the CDR3 is TGTGCCTGGGACAAATTACAGGGGGCAGGAGGCTACACCTTC. Its protein product is CAWDKLQGAGGYTF.

V is TRBV4-1 and J is TRBJ2-1, with D perhaps matching TRBD1 (6 bases). The ends were cut back, 3 bases at V and 4 bases at J, with 13 bases in the middle. This CDR3 contains 15 residues. Germline V gene lookup returns CDR1 MGHRA and CDR2 YSYEKL. In DNA, the CDR3 is TGCGCCAGCAGCCATCCCGGGACAAAGTACAATGAGCAGTTCTTC. It yields the protein CASSHPGTKYNEQFF.

The chain recombines TRBV11-2 with TRBJ1-5, with 7 bases that match TRBD1. The V segment lost 5 bases and the J segment 3 bases; nucleotides outside the gene matches: 7. This CDR3 spans 15 amino acids. The V gene's germline CDR1 is SGHAT and CDR2 FQNNGV. The CDR3 DNA reads TGTGCCAGCAGCCCAGGGGGGTCCCACAATCAGCCCCAGCATTTT. Translated, it gives CASSPGGSHNQPQHF.